The T cell receptor beta chain under discussion was sequenced for a study of blood T cells in healthy people across ages. Germline V CDR1 and CDR2: MDHEN, SYDVKM. The CDR3 has 15 amino acids. V dropped 8 bases and J dropped 9 bases, with 26 bases sitting between them. A second 7 to 11 cycle PCR used barcoded and J-beta primers. TCRdb re-analysed the 5' RACE reads in MiXCR, keeping a single row per CDR3 protein. The table shows some 1.8 million distinct CDR3 sequences, with about two fifths occurring only once. This TCR came from a human donor in good health. The chain combines TRBV28 with TRBJ2-7; D is tentatively TRBD1 or TRBD2 (5 bases each). The sequencing sample was made of blood. For the CDR3, the DNA is TGTGCCAGCTTCTCGTGGGCAGGGTGGGGAGAGGGGCAGTACTTC. This translates into CASFSWAGWGEGQYF.